The clone carrying this T cell receptor beta chain was seen only a few times. 60 Vbeta and 13 Jbeta primers were used in PCR. Sequencing used immunoSEQ multiplex PCR; TCRdb keeps in-frame clones, though not all of them. The sample comprises over 150,000 clones, approximately 81% of which are singletons, and around 1.4% rests with the top ten. The record originates from a study of cytomegalovirus exposure and HLA in healthy donors. Germline-derived CDR1 and CDR2 are WSHSY and SAAADI. Trimming left V 0 bases short and J 4 bases short, with 8 bases between. The CDR3 consists of 14 residues. The sequencing input was PBMCs. The rearrangement uses TRBV10-2 and TRBJ2-3; D is unclear. This TCR came from a man younger than 35 in good health and CMV-seronegative. The CDR3 sequence is CASSESVRADTQYF. CDR3 bases: TGCGCCAGCAGTGAGTCGGTGAGAGCAGATACGCAGTATTTT.